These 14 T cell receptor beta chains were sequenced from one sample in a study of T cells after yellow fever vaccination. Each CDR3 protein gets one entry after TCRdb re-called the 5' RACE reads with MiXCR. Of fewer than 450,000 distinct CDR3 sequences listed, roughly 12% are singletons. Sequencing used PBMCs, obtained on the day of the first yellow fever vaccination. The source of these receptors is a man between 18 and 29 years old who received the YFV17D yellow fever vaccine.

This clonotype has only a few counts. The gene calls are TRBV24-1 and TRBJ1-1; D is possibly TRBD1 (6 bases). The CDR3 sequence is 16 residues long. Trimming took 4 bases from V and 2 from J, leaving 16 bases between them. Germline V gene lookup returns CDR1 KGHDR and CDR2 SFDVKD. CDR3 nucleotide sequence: TGTGCCACCAGTGACACTGGGGGGGGGCCCAACACTGAAGCTTTCTTT. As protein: CATSDTGGGPNTEAFF.

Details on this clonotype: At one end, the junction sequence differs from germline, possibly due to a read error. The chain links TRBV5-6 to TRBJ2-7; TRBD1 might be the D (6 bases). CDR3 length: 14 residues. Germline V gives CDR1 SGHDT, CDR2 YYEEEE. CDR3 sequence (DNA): TGTGTCAGCAGCTTGGGCAGGGGTTTTCACGAGCAGTACTTC. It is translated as CVSSLGRGFHEQYF. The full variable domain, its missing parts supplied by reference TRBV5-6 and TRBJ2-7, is DAGVTQSPTHLIKTRGQQVTLRCSPKSGHDTVSWYQQALGQGPQFIFQYYEEEERQRGNFPDRFSGHQFPNYSSELNVNALLLGDSALYLCVSSLGRGFHEQYFGPGTRLTVT.

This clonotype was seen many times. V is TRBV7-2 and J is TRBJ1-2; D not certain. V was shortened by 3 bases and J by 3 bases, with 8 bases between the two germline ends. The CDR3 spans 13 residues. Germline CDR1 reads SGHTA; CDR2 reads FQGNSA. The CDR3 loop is CASSFRPDYGYTF. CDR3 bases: TGTGCCAGCAGCTTTCGTCCTGACTATGGCTACACCTTC.

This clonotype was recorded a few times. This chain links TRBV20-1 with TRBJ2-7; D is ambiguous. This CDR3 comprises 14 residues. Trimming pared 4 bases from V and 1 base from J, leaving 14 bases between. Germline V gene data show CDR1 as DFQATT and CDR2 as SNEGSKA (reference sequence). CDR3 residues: CSAIDPGPSYEQYF. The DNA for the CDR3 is TGCAGTGCTATAGACCCCGGTCCTTCCTACGAGCAGTACTTC.

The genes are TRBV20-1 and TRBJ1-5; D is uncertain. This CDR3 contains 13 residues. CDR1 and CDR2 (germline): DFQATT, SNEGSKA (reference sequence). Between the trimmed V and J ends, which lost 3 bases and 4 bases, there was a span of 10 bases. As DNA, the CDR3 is TGCAGTGCTAGTCCCGCCCTAAATCAGCCCCAGCATTTT. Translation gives CSASPALNQPQHF.

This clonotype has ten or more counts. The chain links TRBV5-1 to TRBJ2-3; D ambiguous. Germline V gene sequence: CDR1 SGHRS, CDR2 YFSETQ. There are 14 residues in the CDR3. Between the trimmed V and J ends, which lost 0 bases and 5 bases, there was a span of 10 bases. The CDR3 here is CASSLGAGGDTQYF. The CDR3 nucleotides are TGCGCCAGCAGCTTGGGGGCCGGTGGAGATACGCAGTATTTT.

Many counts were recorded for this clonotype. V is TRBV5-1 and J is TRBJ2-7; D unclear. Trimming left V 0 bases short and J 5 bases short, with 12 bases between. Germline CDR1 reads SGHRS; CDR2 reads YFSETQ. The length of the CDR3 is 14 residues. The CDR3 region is CASSLGSGWDEQYF. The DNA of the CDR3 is TGCGCCAGCAGCTTGGGTTCTGGGTGGGACGAGCAGTACTTC.

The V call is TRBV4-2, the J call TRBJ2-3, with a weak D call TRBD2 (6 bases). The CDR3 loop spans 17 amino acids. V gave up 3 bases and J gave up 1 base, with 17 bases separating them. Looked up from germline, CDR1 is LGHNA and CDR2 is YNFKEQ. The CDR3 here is CASSQRPGGEGTDTQYF. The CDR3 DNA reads TGTGCCAGCAGCCAGCGACCTGGCGGGGAAGGCACAGATACGCAGTATTTT.

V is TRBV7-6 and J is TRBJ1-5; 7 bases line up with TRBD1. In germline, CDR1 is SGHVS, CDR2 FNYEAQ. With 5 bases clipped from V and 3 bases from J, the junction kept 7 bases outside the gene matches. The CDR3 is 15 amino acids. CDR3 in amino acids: CASSVNRGPNQPQHF. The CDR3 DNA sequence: TGTGCCAGCAGCGTAAACAGGGGTCCCAATCAGCCCCAGCATTTT.

This CDR3 is CASSFLGGVGNIQYF. CDR3 in DNA: TGTGCCAGCAGTTTTTTGGGGGGGGTGGGAAACATTCAGTACTTC. The V and J genes are TRBV28 and TRBJ2-4, with TRBD2 matching over 7 bases. This CDR3 is built from 15 residues. Germline CDR1 MDHEN, CDR2 SYDVKM. Trimming removed 3 bases from V and 6 bases from J; junction bases left unmatched: 8.

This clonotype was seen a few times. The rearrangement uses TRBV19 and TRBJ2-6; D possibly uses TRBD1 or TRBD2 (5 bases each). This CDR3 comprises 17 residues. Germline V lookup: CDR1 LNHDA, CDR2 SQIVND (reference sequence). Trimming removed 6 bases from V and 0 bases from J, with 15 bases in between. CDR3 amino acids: CASSPGPTLSGANVLTF. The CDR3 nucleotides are TGTGCCAGTAGCCCGGGACCGACGCTCTCTGGGGCCAACGTCCTGACTTTC.

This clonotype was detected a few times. As DNA, the CDR3 is TGTGCCAGCAGCCCCAGGGGACGCAATCAGCCCCAGCATTTT. It is translated as CASSPRGRNQPQHF. This chain links TRBV6-1 with TRBJ1-5; TRBD1 might be the D (6 bases). From germline, CDR1 is MNHNS and CDR2 SASEGT. V gave up 6 bases and J gave up 2 bases, with 11 bases separating them. The CDR3 has 14 residues.

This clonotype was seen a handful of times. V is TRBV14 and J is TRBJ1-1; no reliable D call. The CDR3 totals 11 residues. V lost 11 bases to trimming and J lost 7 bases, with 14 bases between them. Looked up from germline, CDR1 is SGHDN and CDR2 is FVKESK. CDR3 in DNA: TGTGCCCGGGCCGTAGGGAGTGAAGCTTTCTTT. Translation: CARAVGSEAFF.

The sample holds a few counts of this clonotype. The DNA of the CDR3 is TGTGCCAGCAGCGCCTCAGGTAGCTCCTACAATGAGCAGTTCTTC. Translated: CASSASGSSYNEQFF. V usage is TRBV6-1 and J usage is TRBJ2-1; no definite D call. V lost 6 bases, J lost 0 bases, and 12 bases lay in between. CDR3 size: 15 residues. The V gene's germline CDR1 is MNHNS and CDR2 SASEGT.